This T cell receptor beta chain is drawn from a study of identifying expanded T cells in peripheral blood (dated by TCRdb to about 2019). For context, the study as a whole: Four technical replicates, made by sequencing separate aliquots from the same pool of genomic DNA, were compared pairwise. Beyond this particular receptor, the publication reports: The authors expected that over much longer intervals, such as months to years, biological variance in healthy repertoires might increase even further. Across all healthy-donor time intervals, the beta-binomial model significantly lowered both the number of clones called differentially abundant and the false-positive rate. In all healthy donors, the variance in clone template counts between samples taken roughly 14 days apart rose significantly as total template count increased. The binomial model flagged about 1.1 differentially abundant clones between technical replicates but 15 to 17 over around two weeks and roughly 19 over approximately four weeks.

About this clone: Its antigen target is currently unknown. Per-nucleotide qualities are absent, and no much larger clonotype sits a single base away.

No immune events, such as infections, were documented for the healthy donors during the collection period. Healthy-donor blood repertoires served as a training cohort to calibrate time-dependent variance in a beta-binomial model of T-cell clone differential abundance. The training cohort was composed of around ten healthy donors, 3 female and 7 male. The donors were between roughly 29 and 65 years old, with an average age of about 47 years. Obtained from a commercial supplier, whole blood was collected from each healthy donor at three time points set around 2 weeks apart. Genomic DNA was extracted from unsorted whole blood for immunosequencing. The immunoSEQ Assay, which relies on bias-controlled multiplex PCR amplification of genomic DNA, was used to profile TCRbeta CDR3 regions. On the study's bioinformatics: To quantify the absolute abundance of each unique TCRbeta CDR3 region, the sequences were collapsed and filtered. Differential abundance was tested with a binomial (Fisher-equivalent) model and with a beta-binomial model adding time-dependent variance fitted from healthy donors. Clones with fewer than 5 combined templates were excluded, and clones with Benjamini-Hochberg FDR below 0.01 were called differentially abundant. Beta-binomial variance was modeled as a function of total template count across the two samples using the form v = (b*log(k)+a)^2. TCRdb took over this immuneACCESS table, retaining in-frame rearrangements with V and J assigned. Such tables are incomplete; in checked studies, under half of the missing clones stem from an unresolved V gene, and the remainder is unexplained. The D gene and trimming were derived from the DNA, and the V and J assignments and clone size from that table. The table for this sample lists under 70,000 clones; about 89% of them were counted only once. Jointly, the top ten make up around 4.3% of the sample.

Trimming removed 5 bases from V and 4 bases from J, leaving 14 bases between the germline ends. The germline V gene (reference sequence) supplies CDR1 SSHAT and CDR2 FNYEAQ. The cysteine opens and the phenylalanine closes a CDR3 of 14 amino acids. Just the 42-base CDR3 DNA is kept, in frame starting at base 1. The specimen was blood. This TCR was sampled from a person between 18 and 75 years old in good health. The rearranged segments are TRBV7-7 and TRBJ2-5, with the D gene possibly TRBD1 or TRBD2, each one fitting 5 bases. The encoded CDR3 is CASSPTGPPETQYF. The DNA sequence is given as TGTGCCAGCAGCCCAACGGGACCTCCAGAGACCCAGTACTTC.